What follows are 22 T cell receptor beta chains derived from one specimen sequenced in a study of CD8 T cells in ankylosing spondylitis. TCRdb redid the calling of the 5' RACE reads with MiXCR, one entry per CDR3 protein. The table records 700,000 or so distinct CDR3 sequences, roughly 20% of them present only once. The antigens these receptors bind are not known. Study-level findings and limits: Made up of under ten highly homologous variants, a TCR beta motif appeared characteristic of ankylosing spondylitis blood.

Sequencing input: blood, either unsorted or a sorted T cell fraction (not recorded which). Every receptor here comes from a male donor with ankylosing spondylitis.

The gene calls are TRBV4-1 and TRBJ2-7, with 14 bases lining up with TRBD2. The CDR3 has 16 residues. The germline V gene has CDR1 MGHRA and CDR2 YSYEKL. V lost 0 bases and J lost 6; bases outside the gene matches: 4. CDR3 sequence reads: CASSQEPGLAGVEQYF. CDR3 sequence (DNA): TGCGCCAGCAGCCAAGAGCCGGGACTAGCGGGGGTCGAGCAGTACTTC.

This clonotype turned up a few times. The gene calls are TRBV27 and TRBJ2-3, with TRBD2 matching 7 bases. There are 15 residues in the CDR3. V trimming: 2 bases; J trimming: 2 bases; junction bases outside the gene matches: 4. Germline V gene data show CDR1 as MNHEY and CDR2 as SMNVEV (reference sequence). CDR3: CASSLLAEVTDTQYF. The DNA of the CDR3 is TGTGCCAGCAGTTTACTAGCGGAAGTCACAGATACGCAGTATTTT.

This clonotype came up a few times. The V call is TRBV5-1, the J call TRBJ2-1; 11 bases agree with TRBD2. After removal of 6 bases from V and 8 bases from J, the junction contained 22 bases not matched to a gene. CDR1 is SGHRS and CDR2 is YFSETQ in the germline V gene. The CDR3 sequence is 19 residues long. CDR3 nucleotides: TGCGCCAGCACGGGTACGCTCATAGCGGGAGGGCACGGCGGCCATGAGCAGTTCTTC. It encodes CASTGTLIAGGHGGHEQFF.

This chain connects TRBV5-1 to TRBJ2-5, with a possible D match to TRBD1 (5 bases). Between the trimmed V and J ends, which lost 4 bases and 5 bases, there was a span of 21 bases. This CDR3 region has 16 residues. CDR1 and CDR2 (germline): SGHRS, YFSETQ. The CDR3 coding sequence is TGCGCCAGCAGCATACTGAGCCCGACAGTCCGGGAGACCCAGTACTTC. As protein: CASSILSPTVRETQYF.

This clonotype turned up a few times. This chain links TRBV10-3 with TRBJ1-5; D is perhaps TRBD1 (5 bases). V was trimmed by 2 bases and J by 4 bases, leaving 9 bases between them. The CDR3 is 14 amino acids. Germline CDR1 and CDR2: ENHRY and SYGVKD. The CDR3 nucleotides read TGTGCCATCAGTGAGGGGGGTAAGAATCAGCCCCAGCATTTT. It yields the protein CAISEGGKNQPQHF.

This clonotype showed up just a few times. The gene calls are TRBV12-3 or TRBV12-4 and TRBJ1-3, with 8 bases fitting TRBD1. The junction had 9 bases not matched to a gene; V was cut back by 6 bases and J by 5 bases. The CDR3 consists of 15 residues. The CDR3: CASSPTGDLRNTIYF. The CDR3 coding sequence is TGTGCCAGCAGCCCGACAGGGGACCTGAGAAACACCATATATTTT.

This clonotype was observed a few times. The chain couples TRBV4-3 to TRBJ1-5; D perhaps matches TRBD1 (5 bases). The V end lost 0 bases, the J end lost 5 bases, and 20 bases lay between the germline ends. The CDR3 consists of 18 residues. Germline V CDR1 and CDR2: LGHNA, YSLEER. CDR3 sequence reads: CASSQDRWSGTGDQPQHF. CDR3 in DNA: TGCGCCAGCAGCCAAGATAGGTGGTCCGGTACGGGGGATCAGCCCCAGCATTTT.

The chain recombines TRBV27 with TRBJ1-2, with no clear D. CDR1 and CDR2 (germline): MNHEY, SMNVEV (reference sequence). This CDR3 is built from 13 residues. Trimming stripped 2 bases from V and 8 bases from J, with 12 bases between. CDR3 region: CASSLSPVDGYTF. The DNA for the CDR3 is TGTGCCAGCAGTTTAAGTCCGGTGGACGGCTACACCTTC.

This clonotype was counted between two and nine times. V usage is TRBV4-3 and J usage is TRBJ2-2; TRBD2 matches at 15 bases. CDR1 and CDR2 (germline): LGHNA, YSLEER. The CDR3 runs 18 residues. Trimming took 1 base from V and 6 from J; bases not matched to a gene: 6. CDR3 sequence reads: CASSQGTSGRAFSGELFF. In DNA form, the CDR3 reads TGCGCCAGCAGCCAAGGGACTAGCGGGAGGGCCTTTTCCGGGGAGCTGTTTTTT.

This clonotype was counted a few times. The chain has TRBV5-1 and TRBJ2-2, with 9 bases identical to TRBD2. The CDR3 has 18 residues. Losses at the gene ends were 1 base for V and 0 bases for J; bases not matched to a gene: 7. The germline V gene encodes CDR1 SGHRS and CDR2 YFSETQ. For the CDR3, the DNA is TGCGCCAGCAGCTTGCCGGGGCTAGCGGGAACGAACACCGGGGAGCTGTTTTTT. Encoded protein: CASSLPGLAGTNTGELFF.

This clonotype was observed a few times. V gene TRBV6-8 combines with J gene TRBJ1-1; 7 nucleotides agree with TRBD1. CDR3 length: 15 residues. CDR1 is MNHGY, CDR2 SAAAGT, per germline. The ends lost 6 bases at V and 5 bases at J; junction bases unmatched: 12. CDR3 nucleotide sequence: TGTGCCAGCAGGGATATCGACAGGGTGAGGACTGAAGCTTTCTTT. Translation: CASRDIDRVRTEAFF.

This clonotype was seen once. The chain joins TRBV21-1 to TRBJ2-5; the table's D call of TRBD1 was not tested on the DNA. TRBV21-1 constitutes a pseudogene. This CDR3 region has 15 residues. The CDR3 DNA sequence: TGTGCCAGCAGCATCCGGACAAGACATAAGGAGACCCAGTACTTC. Translated: CASSIRTRHKETQYF.

The chain combines TRBV25-1 with TRBJ2-7, with TRBD2 identical over 7 bases. The CDR3 has 13 residues. Germline V gives CDR1 MGHDK, CDR2 SYGVNS. V was pared by 10 bases and J by 2 bases, with 8 bases of the junction left unmatched. CDR3 amino acids: CATAGTTAYEQYF. The CDR3 coding sequence is TGTGCCACCGCAGGGACTACTGCCTACGAGCAGTACTTC.

This clonotype occurred many times. V usage is TRBV12-3 or TRBV12-4 and J usage is TRBJ2-3; D perhaps matches TRBD1 (5 bases). The V end lost 1 base, the J end lost 5 bases, and 16 bases lay between the germline ends. CDR3 length equals 16 residues. The CDR3 is CASSLGGFFGVDTQYF. As DNA, the CDR3 is TGTGCCAGCAGTTTAGGGGGCTTTTTTGGAGTAGATACGCAGTATTTT.

This rearrangement joins TRBV20-1 to TRBJ2-7, with 11 bases lining up with TRBD2. Germline V gives CDR1 DFQATT, CDR2 SNEGSKA (reference sequence). CDR3 length equals 13 residues. The trim removed 7 bases at V and 3 bases at J, leaving 5 bases unmatched. The CDR3, as DNA: TGCAGTGAACGCGGGACTAGCGGCTACGAGCAGTACTTC. It yields the protein CSERGTSGYEQYF.

This clonotype was found a few times. V and J are TRBV20-1 and TRBJ1-4, with 7 nucleotides matching TRBD1. The V and J ends lost 4 bases and 5 bases, in that order; junction bases with no gene match: 4. CDR3 length: 13 residues. The germline V gene has CDR1 DFQATT and CDR2 SNEGSKA (reference sequence). CDR3 sequence (DNA): TGCAGTGCTACCGGGACAGCAAATGAAAAACTGTTTTTT. It encodes CSATGTANEKLFF.

The genes are TRBV6-1 and TRBJ1-2; TRBD1 is a possible D gene (6 bases). The CDR3 consists of 14 residues. CDR1 and CDR2 from the germline V gene are MNHNS and SASEGT. V lost 6 bases to trimming and J lost 10 bases, with 21 bases between them. CDR3 residues: CASSRTGTRRIYTF. The DNA of the CDR3 is TGTGCCAGCAGCCGTACCGGGACACGGCGTATCTACACCTTC.

The gene calls are TRBV6-1 and TRBJ2-1, with 9 bases matching TRBD2. Per germline, CDR1 MNHNS and CDR2 SASEGT. V dropped 5 bases and J dropped 6; count of bases not matched to a gene: 11. The CDR3 length is 16 residues. CDR3 residues: CASSRLAGGPVNEQFF. The CDR3 nucleotides read TGTGCCAGCAGTCGATTGGCGGGAGGGCCAGTCAATGAGCAGTTCTTC.

There are a few counts of this clonotype. This chain joins TRBV6-1 and TRBJ1-1, with D perhaps TRBD1 (5 bases). CDR3 length: 16 amino acids. The V end was cut by 4 bases, the J end by 4 bases, with 19 bases between. The germline V gene encodes CDR1 MNHNS and CDR2 SASEGT. CDR3 amino acids: CASSARDSLRGTEAFF. CDR3 bases: TGTGCCAGCAGTGCCCGGGACTCCCTTAGGGGCACTGAAGCTTTCTTT.

The CDR3 reads CASSSKRGSPLHF. The CDR3 nucleotides are TGTGCCAGCAGCTCGAAACGAGGCTCACCCCTCCACTTT. V usage is TRBV7-2 and J usage is TRBJ1-6, with D unclear. Trimming took off 4 bases at V and 10 bases at J, with 11 bases between the two ends. The CDR3 sequence is 13 residues long. Germline CDR1 is SGHTA and CDR2 is FQGNSA.

This clonotype was counted between two and nine times. The genes are TRBV18 and TRBJ2-3; D may match TRBD1 or TRBD2 (6 bases each). The CDR3 runs to 15 residues. V lost 6 bases to trimming and J lost 5 bases, with 18 bases between them. Germline CDR1 KGHSH, CDR2 LQKENI. CDR3 residues: CASSIGSGARDTQYF. CDR3 DNA: TGTGCCAGCTCCATAGGGTCGGGGGCCAGAGATACGCAGTATTTT. The full variable domain, its missing parts supplied by reference TRBV18 and TRBJ2-3, is NAGVMQNPRHLVRRRGQEARLRCSPMKGHSHVYWYRQLPEEGLKFMVYLQKENIIDESGMPKERFSAEFPKEGPSILRIQQVVRGDSAAYFCASSIGSGARDTQYFGPGTRLTVL.

CDR3 protein: CASSLGFTTEAFF. The CDR3 bases are TGCGCCAGCAGCTTGGGATTTACCACTGAAGCTTTCTTT. The chain employs TRBV5-1 and TRBJ1-1; no clear D. In germline, CDR1 is SGHRS, CDR2 YFSETQ. Between the trimmed V and J ends, which lost 0 bases and 4 bases, there was a span of 7 bases. CDR3 length equals 13 residues.